This T cell receptor beta chain was captured in a study of early T cells in non-severe SARS-CoV-2 infection. V gave up 6 bases and J gave up 2 bases; unmatched junction bases: 5. This CDR3 comprises 16 residues. Germline V gene lookup returns CDR1 SNHLY and CDR2 FYNNEI. Using its own MiXCR run on the 5' RACE reads, TCRdb lists one record per CDR3 protein. This sample has roughly 56,000 distinct CDR3 sequences; about 13% occur once, and the top ten carry approximately 10%. The receptor's source is an adult who was a healthcare worker with PCR-confirmed SARS-CoV-2 infection or an uninfected control (not recorded which). The chain is built from TRBV2 and TRBJ1-5; 12 bases fit TRBD1. Material for sequencing was whole blood. CDR3 region: CASSGTGGRGNQPQHF. CDR3 DNA: TGTGCCAGCAGCGGGACAGGGGGCCGAGGCAATCAGCCCCAGCATTTT.